The rows below give T cell receptor beta chains drawn from one sample of a study of shared clonotypes between healthy human individuals. Using immunoSEQ multiplex PCR, the repertoire was profiled, and TCRdb retains in-frame clones only, with some absent. The sample records about a million clones, about 80% being singletons. The sequenced material came from memory CD4+ T cells from PBMCs. All receptors derive from a young man in good health. Some clones in this sample may be carry-over from other donors' samples. CDR3s include the opening cysteine and the closing phenylalanine or tryptophan. Each record gives: V gene, J gene, clone size, D gene, CDR3 DNA, CDR3 protein. A D gene is named only where the DNA matches it firmly. Not every row has a clone size; where given, it reads once, few, many or a size class.

V gene: TRBV10-3; J gene: TRBJ1-1; clone size: many; D gene: NA; CDR3 DNA: TGTGCCACCCTAGGGCAGGGAATGAACACTGAAGCTTTCTTT; CDR3 protein: CATLGQGMNTEAFF
V gene: TRBV5-4; J gene: TRBJ1-2; clone size: few; D gene: NA; CDR3 DNA: TGTGCCAGCAGCTCCGACCGACAGTTTGGCTACACCTTC; CDR3 protein: CASSSDRQFGYTF
V gene: TRBV9; J gene: TRBJ2-7; clone size: NA; D gene: NA; CDR3 DNA: TGTGCCAGCAGCGTCGACTGGGGCCCCTACGAGCAGTACTTC; CDR3 protein: CASSVDWGPYEQYF
V gene: TRBV14; J gene: TRBJ2-5; clone size: NA; D gene: NA; CDR3 DNA: TGTGCCAGCAGCCAAGATGGGATTTCGGGGACCCAGTACTTC; CDR3 protein: CASSQDGISGTQYF
V gene: TRBV18; J gene: TRBJ1-3; clone size: NA; D gene: TRBD1; CDR3 DNA: TGTGCCAGCTCGACCGGGACAGGTGGAAACACCATATATTTT; CDR3 protein: CASSTGTGGNTIYF
V gene: TRBV5-1; J gene: TRBJ2-5; clone size: NA; D gene: NA; CDR3 DNA: TGCGCCAGCAGCTTGGGAGCCGCAGAGACCCAGTACTTC; CDR3 protein: CASSLGAAETQYF
V gene: TRBV2; J gene: TRBJ1-5; clone size: NA; D gene: TRBD1; CDR3 DNA: TGTGCCAGCAGTGGACAGGGTTCCCATCAGCCCCAGCATTTT; CDR3 protein: CASSGQGSHQPQHF
V gene: TRBV14; J gene: TRBJ2-5; clone size: NA; D gene: NA; CDR3 DNA: TGTGCCAGCAGCCTCGGACAGCTGGGGACCCAGTACTTC; CDR3 protein: CASSLGQLGTQYF
V gene: TRBV6-5; J gene: TRBJ2-4; clone size: few; D gene: TRBD2; CDR3 DNA: TGTGCCAGCAGCCTTAGCGGGGCGAACATTCAGTACTTC; CDR3 protein: CASSLSGANIQYF
V gene: TRBV7-9; J gene: TRBJ2-7; clone size: NA; D gene: NA; CDR3 DNA: TGTGCCAGCAGCTTGGGACGTGGAGGTTCGCCTGACTACGAGCAGTACTTC; CDR3 protein: CASSLGRGGSPDYEQYF
V gene: TRBV5-1; J gene: TRBJ2-1; clone size: NA; D gene: NA; CDR3 DNA: TGCGCCAGCAGCCAAACCGTAGGGAAGCAGTTCTTC; CDR3 protein: CASSQTVGKQFF
V gene: TRBV7-8; J gene: TRBJ1-5; clone size: few; D gene: NA; CDR3 DNA: TGTGCCAGCAGCCCCATAATGGGAGGAACCAATCAGCCCCAGCATTTT; CDR3 protein: CASSPIMGGTNQPQHF
V gene: TRBV28; J gene: TRBJ1-5; clone size: once; D gene: NA; CDR3 DNA: TGTGCCAGCAGCCAAGTCACAGCATTCTATAGCAATCAGCCCCAGCATTTT; CDR3 protein: CASSQVTAFYSNQPQHF
V gene: TRBV10-3; J gene: TRBJ1-1; clone size: NA; D gene: NA; CDR3 DNA: TGTGCCATCAGTGACCCGGGGACTGAAGCTTTCTTT; CDR3 protein: CAISDPGTEAFF
V gene: TRBV5-1; J gene: TRBJ2-3; clone size: NA; D gene: TRBD1; CDR3 DNA: TGCGCCAGCAGCTCGACAGGGGTGGGCACAGATACGCAGTATTTT; CDR3 protein: CASSSTGVGTDTQYF
V gene: TRBV7-9; J gene: TRBJ1-2; clone size: NA; D gene: NA; CDR3 DNA: TGTGCCAGCAGCTTAGCGTCGTGGGCTGGCTACACCTTC; CDR3 protein: CASSLASWAGYTF
V gene: TRBV7-8; J gene: TRBJ1-4; clone size: NA; D gene: NA; CDR3 DNA: TGTGCCAGCAGCTTAAGGTTCGCACGGAAGGGTAATGAAAAACTGTTTTTT; CDR3 protein: CASSLRFARKGNEKLFF
V gene: TRBV27; J gene: TRBJ2-7; clone size: many; D gene: TRBD1; CDR3 DNA: TGTGCCAGCAGTCGTGACAGGGGGTCCTACGAGCAGTACTTC; CDR3 protein: CASSRDRGSYEQYF
V gene: TRBV19; J gene: TRBJ2-7; clone size: NA; D gene: NA; CDR3 DNA: TGTGCCAGTAGTATCACGGGCTCTTACGAGCAGTACTTC; CDR3 protein: CASSITGSYEQYF
V gene: TRBV7-2; J gene: TRBJ1-1; clone size: NA; D gene: NA; CDR3 DNA: TGTGCCAGCAGCTTAGCGTTTGGACGGATTGAAGCTTTCTTT; CDR3 protein: CASSLAFGRIEAFF
V gene: TRBV2; J gene: TRBJ1-5; clone size: NA; D gene: NA; CDR3 DNA: TGTGCCAGCAGTGGCGGTCAGGGGATTAGCAATCAGCCCCAGCATTTT; CDR3 protein: CASSGGQGISNQPQHF
V gene: TRBV7-3; J gene: TRBJ2-5; clone size: NA; D gene: TRBD2; CDR3 DNA: TGTGCCAGCAGCTTTGGGGGTCCTGGACTAGCGCAGACCCAGTACTTC; CDR3 protein: CASSFGGPGLAQTQYF
V gene: TRBV28; J gene: TRBJ2-7; clone size: NA; D gene: NA; CDR3 DNA: TGTGCCAGCAGTTTTTTGGACTCCTACGAGCAGTACTTC; CDR3 protein: CASSFLDSYEQYF
V gene: TRBV18; J gene: TRBJ1-1; clone size: few; D gene: NA; CDR3 DNA: TGTGCCAGCTCACCGCGCGGGGACGGCTACACTGAAGCTTTCTTT; CDR3 protein: CASSPRGDGYTEAFF
V gene: TRBV2; J gene: TRBJ2-3; clone size: NA; D gene: TRBD1; CDR3 DNA: TGTGCCAGCAGTCTGGGGACAGGGGTAACAGATACGCAGTATTTT; CDR3 protein: CASSLGTGVTDTQYF
V gene: TRBV7-9; J gene: TRBJ1-3; clone size: NA; D gene: NA; CDR3 DNA: TGTGCCAGCAGCTTATCGACGATACTCTCTGGAAACACCATATATTTT; CDR3 protein: CASSLSTILSGNTIYF
V gene: TRBV18; J gene: TRBJ1-4; clone size: NA; D gene: TRBD1; CDR3 DNA: TGTGCCAGCTCCCAGGGGACAGGGTGGAATGAAAAACTGTTTTTT; CDR3 protein: CASSQGTGWNEKLFF
V gene: TRBV5-8; J gene: TRBJ1-2; clone size: NA; D gene: NA; CDR3 DNA: TGTGCCAGCAGCTTGGCAGGGAACCATGGAACTGGCTACACCTTC; CDR3 protein: CASSLAGNHGTGYTF
V gene: TRBV12-1; J gene: TRBJ2-6; clone size: NA; D gene: NA; CDR3 DNA: TGTGCCAGCAGCTTTGGAGGGGGGTTGTCTGGGGCCAACGTCCTGACTTTC; CDR3 protein: CASSFGGGLSGANVLTF
V gene: TRBV18; J gene: TRBJ1-4; clone size: NA; D gene: TRBD1; CDR3 DNA: TGTGCCAGCTCACGCCGGGACAGGGGAGAAAAACTGTTTTTT; CDR3 protein: CASSRRDRGEKLFF
V gene: TRBV4-2; J gene: TRBJ2-5; clone size: few; D gene: TRBD2; CDR3 DNA: TGTGCCAGCAGCCAAACGGGAGGGCCCCAGGAGACCCAGTACTTC; CDR3 protein: CASSQTGGPQETQYF
V gene: TRBV5-1; J gene: TRBJ1-1; clone size: many; D gene: NA; CDR3 DNA: TGCGCCAGCAGCCAACAGGACGGGTGGACTCACGAAGCTTTCTTT; CDR3 protein: CASSQQDGWTHEAFF
V gene: TRBV2; J gene: TRBJ1-2; clone size: NA; D gene: NA; CDR3 DNA: TGTGCCAGCAGTGAAGGCGGAGCTAACTATGGCTACACCTTC; CDR3 protein: CASSEGGANYGYTF
V gene: TRBV15; J gene: TRBJ1-5; clone size: NA; D gene: TRBD1; CDR3 DNA: TGTGCCACCAGCGACAGGGTTCGGAGCAATCAGCCCCAGCATTTT; CDR3 protein: CATSDRVRSNQPQHF
V gene: TRBV5-1; J gene: TRBJ1-4; clone size: NA; D gene: TRBD1; CDR3 DNA: TGCGCCAGCAGCTGGGACAGGGGGAGTCTGAATGAAAAACTGTTTTTT; CDR3 protein: CASSWDRGSLNEKLFF
V gene: TRBV27; J gene: TRBJ2-7; clone size: NA; D gene: NA; CDR3 DNA: TGTGCCAGCAGTTTATCGCCCGGGTGGGGTTTCGAGCAGTACTTC; CDR3 protein: CASSLSPGWGFEQYF
V gene: TRBV18; J gene: TRBJ2-1; clone size: NA; D gene: TRBD2; CDR3 DNA: TGTGCCAGCTCACCAACTAGCGGAGTCCATCCCTACAATGAGCAGTTCTTC; CDR3 protein: CASSPTSGVHPYNEQFF
V gene: TRBV5-1; J gene: TRBJ2-5; clone size: few; D gene: NA; CDR3 DNA: TGCGCCAGCAGAAAACAGCAAGAGACCCAGTACTTC; CDR3 protein: CASRKQQETQYF
V gene: TRBV5-1; J gene: TRBJ2-1; clone size: NA; D gene: NA; CDR3 DNA: TGCGCCAGCAGCTTAGGGGACCAATCCTACAATGAGCAGTTCTTC; CDR3 protein: CASSLGDQSYNEQFF
V gene: TRBV5-1; J gene: TRBJ2-1; clone size: NA; D gene: TRBD2; CDR3 DNA: TGCGCCAGCAGCTCTACCATTAGCGGGAGCTCCTACAATGAGCAGTTCTTC; CDR3 protein: CASSSTISGSSYNEQFF
V gene: TRBV14; J gene: TRBJ1-2; clone size: few; D gene: TRBD1; CDR3 DNA: TGTGCCAGCAGCCAACGTCAGGGGGCTTACTATGGCTACACCTTC; CDR3 protein: CASSQRQGAYYGYTF
V gene: TRBV6-5; J gene: TRBJ2-4; clone size: NA; D gene: NA; CDR3 DNA: TGTGCCAGCAGTCTTTCGGGTAACATTCAGTACTTC; CDR3 protein: CASSLSGNIQYF
V gene: TRBV18; J gene: TRBJ1-4; clone size: NA; D gene: TRBD1; CDR3 DNA: TGTGCCAGCTCACCGAGGGGGACAGGGGGATCAACTAATGAAAAACTGTTTTTT; CDR3 protein: CASSPRGTGGSTNEKLFF
V gene: TRBV5-4; J gene: TRBJ1-6; clone size: NA; D gene: NA; CDR3 DNA: TGTGCCAGCAGTTTGGGACAAGGGGGATCACCCCTCCACTTT; CDR3 protein: CASSLGQGGSPLHF
V gene: TRBV5-1; J gene: TRBJ2-1; clone size: NA; D gene: NA; CDR3 DNA: TGCGCCAGCCGGCGGGCCCCCTACAATGAGCAGTTCTTC; CDR3 protein: CASRRAPYNEQFF
V gene: TRBV5-1; J gene: TRBJ2-5; clone size: NA; D gene: NA; CDR3 DNA: TGCGCCAGCAGCCCGCTTCCAGGGGAGCAAGAGACCCAGTACTTC; CDR3 protein: CASSPLPGEQETQYF